This TCR beta chain was sequenced for a study of CD8 T cells in Susac syndrome. Study as a whole: When blood was collected, patients with Susac syndrome were therapy-naive, were taking corticosteroids, or were receiving intravenous immunoglobulin alone. Study-wide findings and caveats: The CD4+ T cell repertoires of Susac syndrome were found to show no clonal expansion. As acknowledged by the study, its TCR sequencing and HLA analysis included a relatively small number of individuals.

Random hexamers were used to reverse transcribe about 0.5 to 1 ug of RNA. TCRdb called the immunoSEQ multiplex PCR reads again in MiXCR, with one record for every CDR3 protein. The sample has about 80,000 distinct CDR3 sequences; around 93% are singletons. The CDR3 loop spans 17 amino acids. The V gene's germline CDR1 is KGHSH and CDR2 LQKENI. V lost 5 bases and J lost 3; bases outside the gene matches: 12. A note on this clonotype: What it binds is not known.

The chain couples TRBV18 to TRBJ2-1, with 8 positions matching TRBD2. Input material: CD4+ T cells from PBMCs. The sequence derives from a human donor with Susac syndrome. This CDR3 is CASSRITGLGLYNEQFF. CDR3 nucleotides: TGTGCCAGCTCAAGGATAACGGGACTAGGCCTCTACAATGAGCAGTTCTTC.